One and the same sample provided the 5 T cell receptor beta chains below, sequenced in a study of PD-L1 blockade in urothelial cancer (dated by TCRdb to about 2017). This specimen's time point label, interpreted: pretreatment peripheral blood. The library came from the immunoSEQ multiplex PCR assay. The source is immuneACCESS, and TCRdb retained only in-frame sequences with V and J called. Part of the clones is not carried over; for the studies checked, unresolved V genes explain less than half of this, and the remainder is unexplained. This sample holds tens of thousands of clones; roughly 87% were observed only once. Roughly 14% of the sample rests with the top ten. This specimen consisted of PBMCs, obtained around atezolizumab (anti-PD-L1) treatment. The origin of the receptors is a woman aged 55 to 70 with urothelial cancer.

J is TRBJ1-2 and V is TRBV19; D may be TRBD1 (6 bases). The CDR3 loop spans 14 amino acids. The ends were cut back, 3 bases at V and 2 bases at J, with 10 bases in the middle. Germline V gene data show CDR1 as LNHDA and CDR2 as SQIVND (reference sequence). The CDR3 coding sequence is TGTGCCAGTAGTATTTCACAGGGCAACTATGGCTACACCTTC. Translation: CASSISQGNYGYTF.

A single count supports this clone. The V gene is TRBV7-6, the J gene TRBJ2-5; no definite D call. Trimming took off 5 bases at V and 5 bases at J, with 15 bases between the two ends. In germline, CDR1 is SGHVS, CDR2 FNYEAQ. CDR3 size: 14 residues. This CDR3 is CASSPTPERETQYF. CDR3 coding DNA: TGTGCCAGCAGCCCGACACCTGAAAGGGAGACCCAGTACTTC.

The chain joins TRBV10-1 to TRBJ2-7; 11 nucleotides match TRBD1. Looked up from germline, CDR1 is WNHNN and CDR2 is SYGVQD (reference sequence). This CDR3 comprises 14 residues. Germline trimming cut 2 bases from V and 3 bases from J; bases unmatched to any gene: 0. This chain's CDR3 is CASSEGTGGYEQYF. The CDR3 nucleotides read TGCGCCAGCAGTGAGGGGACAGGGGGCTACGAGCAGTACTTC.

This chain joins TRBV19 and TRBJ1-3; D may be TRBD1 (5 bases). Trimming took off 3 bases at V and 5 bases at J, with 11 bases between the two ends. This CDR3 is 14 amino acids long. In germline, CDR1 is LNHDA, CDR2 SQIVND (reference sequence). As DNA, the CDR3 is TGTGCCAGTAGTATCAGGGATCTGCGAAACACCATATATTTT. Its translation is CASSIRDLRNTIYF.

The chain couples TRBV5-1 to TRBJ1-2; 7 positions match TRBD1. This CDR3 has 14 amino acids. Germline CDR1 reads SGHRS; CDR2 reads YFSETQ. V shed 0 bases, J shed 8 bases, and the junction held 7 bases outside the gene matches. CDR3 amino acids: CASSLATGTDGYTF. The CDR3 nucleotides read TGCGCCAGCAGCTTGGCGACAGGGACGGACGGCTACACCTTC.